This T cell receptor beta chain is drawn from a study of T cell changes during pregnancy in multiple sclerosis. Germline CDR1 SGHTA, CDR2 FQGNSA. The CDR3 spans 17 residues. J was trimmed by 5 bases and V by 1 base; bases with no gene match: 8. Data came from immunoSEQ multiplex PCR; TCRdb stores just in-frame clones and leaves some out. This sample carries around 80,000 clones, 94% of them seen once, and the ten largest clones take 0.95% to 1%. The receptor was isolated from a female donor in good health, enrolled as a control in a pregnancy study. The J gene is TRBJ2-5, the V gene TRBV7-2, with 12 bases fitting TRBD2. The sample in question was peripheral blood, obtained in the second trimester of pregnancy. The CDR3 loop is CASSLGLAGDARETQYF. The DNA of the CDR3 is TGTGCCAGCAGCTTAGGACTAGCGGGAGACGCCCGGGAGACCCAGTACTTC.